Below, 22 T cell receptor beta chains from the same sample are listed, as sequenced in a study of a mutant IDH1 vaccine in newly diagnosed glioma. Sequenced by immunoSEQ multiplex PCR; TCRdb stores in-frame clones only, minus some. The sample holds under 70,000 clones; about 87% are singletons and the top ten take about an eighth. Regarding time point: week 23, last vaccination. Doses comprised 300 ug of mutant IDH1 20-mer peptide each, plus topical imiquimod. These TCRs' antigens remain unknown. Sequenced here: PBMCs, sampled from a glioma patient whose treatment included an IDH1 peptide vaccine. The receptors derive from a man aged 18 to 35 with glioma.

This chain links TRBV7-2 with TRBJ1-1; no firm D call. CDR1 and CDR2 (germline): SGHTA, FQGNSA. Between the trimmed V and J ends, which lost 2 bases and 1 base, there was a span of 5 bases. This CDR3 spans 13 amino acids. Here the CDR3 DNA reads TGTGCCAGCAGCTTATCCCAGAACACTGAAGCTTTCTTT. Protein product: CASSLSQNTEAFF.

The rearrangement links TRBV19 to TRBJ2-1, with 8 nucleotides matching TRBD1. Per the germline V gene, CDR1 is LNHDA and CDR2 is SQIVND (reference sequence). The ends lost 11 bases at V and 8 bases at J; junction bases unmatched: 8. There are 12 residues in the CDR3. This CDR3 is CASTDRVHEQFF. The DNA for the CDR3 is TGTGCCTCGACGGACAGGGTCCATGAGCAGTTCTTC.

The chain links TRBV13 to TRBJ2-5, with a possible D match to TRBD1 (6 bases). The CDR3 is 13 residues long. Germline-derived CDR1 and CDR2 are PRHDT and FYEKMQ (reference sequence). The V end lost 8 bases, the J end lost 4 bases, and 14 bases lay between the germline ends. In DNA form, the CDR3 reads TGTGCCAGCGGCGGCAGGGGTTTAGAGACCCAGTACTTC. This gives the protein CASGGRGLETQYF.

The CDR3, as DNA: TGTGCCAGCTCACCACCGACAGGGGTCGGCTTGGTCTACACTGAAGCTTTCTTT. Translating it yields CASSPPTGVGLVYTEAFF. This rearrangement joins TRBV18 to TRBJ1-1; 8 bases match TRBD1. Looked up from germline, CDR1 is KGHSH and CDR2 is LQKENI. J lost 3 bases, V lost 0 bases, and 12 bases had no gene match. This CDR3 contains 18 residues.

CDR3 residues: CASSIVGVGTEAFF. Written as DNA, the CDR3 is TGTGCCAGTAGTATAGTGGGGGTTGGGACTGAAGCTTTCTTT. The rearrangement links TRBV19 to TRBJ1-1, with D possibly TRBD1 on 5 matching bases. The CDR3 contains 14 residues. V was shortened by 1 base and J by 5 bases, with 11 bases between the two germline ends. CDR1 and CDR2 from the germline V gene are LNHDA and SQIVND (reference sequence).

The rearrangement joins TRBV6-5 to TRBJ1-5; 7 nucleotides line up with TRBD1. The germline CDR1 and CDR2 sequences are MNHEY and SVGAGI. Trimming cost V 5 bases and J 3 bases; bases outside gene matches: 4. CDR3 length equals 14 residues. Written as DNA, the CDR3 is TGTGCCAGCAGTCTAACAGGGGTCAATCAGCCCCAGCATTTT. Translated, it gives CASSLTGVNQPQHF.

The chain joins TRBV18 to TRBJ2-3; the match to TRBD1 covers 9 bases. Germline values: CDR1 KGHSH, CDR2 LQKENI. V shed 5 bases, J shed 2 bases, and the junction held 8 bases outside the gene matches. The CDR3 consists of 16 residues. Written as DNA, the CDR3 is TGTGCCAGCTCAACCGACAGGGGGGTAACCACAGATACGCAGTATTTT. Residues: CASSTDRGVTTDTQYF.

The chain recombines TRBV10-3 with TRBJ1-1; D perhaps matches TRBD1 (6 bases). The V gene's germline CDR1 is ENHRY and CDR2 SYGVKD. The CDR3 totals 13 residues. V was clipped by 7 bases and J by 4 bases, with 13 bases between them. The CDR3 region has the DNA TGTGCCATCACGGAGGGGGTGGGCACTGAAGCTTTCTTT. It codes for CAITEGVGTEAFF.

V is TRBV5-1 and J is TRBJ2-3; 11 positions agree with TRBD2. Germline values: CDR1 SGHRS, CDR2 YFSETQ. V shed 4 bases and J 0 bases; nucleotides not matched to a gene: 4. This CDR3 region has 16 residues. CDR3 protein: CASSPRTSGSTDTQYF. For the CDR3, the DNA is TGCGCCAGCAGCCCAAGGACTAGCGGGAGCACAGATACGCAGTATTTT.

V gene TRBV4-1 combines with J gene TRBJ1-5, with D unresolved. Trimming removed 0 bases at V and 5 bases at J, with 8 bases between. This CDR3 is 14 amino acids long. Per germline, CDR1 MGHRA and CDR2 YSYEKL. CDR3 protein: CASSQDFQDQPQHF. The CDR3 DNA sequence: TGCGCCAGCAGCCAAGATTTCCAGGATCAGCCCCAGCATTTT.

The chain couples TRBV30 to TRBJ2-6; D is tentatively TRBD1 or TRBD2 (6 bases each). Germline V gives CDR1 GTSNPN, CDR2 SVGIG (reference sequence). This CDR3 has 16 residues. In nucleotides, the CDR3 is TGTGGACTTGGGGGGCGACAGTACTCTGGGGCCAACGTCCTGACTTTC. It specifies CGLGGRQYSGANVLTF.

V gene TRBV4-3 combines with J gene TRBJ2-3; 10 bases agree with TRBD2. CDR1 is LGHNA and CDR2 is YSLEER in the germline V gene. The trim removed 4 bases at V and 5 bases at J, leaving 3 bases unmatched. The CDR3 totals 14 residues. CDR3 loop: CASSRLAGGDTQYF. The CDR3 bases are TGCGCCAGCAGCCGCTTAGCGGGAGGAGATACGCAGTATTTT.

This chain connects TRBV7-2 to TRBJ2-3; D possibly corresponds to TRBD2 (6 bases). CDR3 length: 17 residues. Germline V gene lookup returns CDR1 SGHTA and CDR2 FQGNSA. Trimming pared 2 bases from V and 3 bases from J, leaving 18 bases between. CDR3 bases: TGTGCCAGCAGCTTACAGTTAGGGGCCCGGGGGACAGATACGCAGTATTTT. Its translation: CASSLQLGARGTDTQYF.

The rearrangement links TRBV10-3 to TRBJ1-5; D unclear. The CDR3 contains 13 residues. The germline gives CDR1 ENHRY, CDR2 SYGVKD. V was pared by 6 bases and J by 7 bases, with 13 bases between. CDR3 sequence: CAIRTGSTQPQHF. CDR3 nucleotide sequence: TGTGCCATCAGGACGGGGTCAACCCAGCCCCAGCATTTT.

The chain employs TRBV7-6 and TRBJ2-1, with D possibly TRBD2 on 5 matching bases. Germline assignment: CDR1 SGHVS and CDR2 FNYEAQ. The V and J ends lost 5 bases and 4 bases respectively, with 6 bases between them. This CDR3 has 12 amino acids. The CDR3 loop reads CASSRGYNEQFF. CDR3 in DNA: TGTGCCAGCAGCCGGGGATACAATGAGCAGTTCTTC.

J is TRBJ1-1 and V is TRBV12-5, with D possibly TRBD1 on 6 matching bases. The CDR3 has 17 amino acids. CDR1 is LGHNT, CDR2 FRNRAP, per germline. Trimming removed 6 bases at V and 3 bases at J, with 23 bases between. The CDR3 sequence: CASGGSIQGEGDTEAFF. Written as DNA, the CDR3 is TGTGCTAGTGGGGGATCTATACAGGGCGAGGGCGACACTGAAGCTTTCTTT.

This chain joins TRBV30 and TRBJ1-2; D not certain. From germline, CDR1 is GTSNPN and CDR2 SVGIG (reference sequence). The V and J ends lost 4 bases and 2 bases respectively, with 11 bases between them. The CDR3 loop spans 13 amino acids. The CDR3 sequence: CAWNPRQNYGYTF. The DNA of the CDR3 is TGTGCCTGGAATCCCCGCCAGAACTATGGCTACACCTTC.

The CDR3 loop is CASSATGSGGYTF. CDR3 coding DNA: TGTGCCAGCAGCGCGACAGGATCTGGTGGCTACACCTTC. V and J are TRBV7-9 and TRBJ1-2, with D possibly matching TRBD1 (6 bases). The V gene lost 5 bases and the J gene lost 7 bases, with 14 bases spanning the gap. The CDR3 contains 13 residues. Germline lookup yields CDR1 SEHNR and CDR2 FQNEAQ (reference sequence).

The chain uses TRBV5-8 and TRBJ2-2; 7 bases agree with TRBD1. Per germline, CDR1 SGHTS and CDR2 YDEGEE. The CDR3 extends over 15 amino acids. V shed 4 bases and J 1 base; nucleotides not matched to a gene: 4. As DNA, the CDR3 is TGTGCCAGCAGCCCTGGGACAGTGAACACCGGGGAGCTGTTTTTT. Translation: CASSPGTVNTGELFF.

The rearrangement joins TRBV11-1 to TRBJ1-6; D unresolved. The CDR3 is made up of 17 amino acids. From germline, CDR1 is SGHAT and CDR2 FQDESV (reference sequence). V shed 3 bases and J shed 0 bases, with 12 bases lying between them. The CDR3 spells CASSLVATGSYNSPLHF. CDR3 sequence (DNA): TGTGCCAGCAGCTTGGTGGCAACGGGCTCCTATAATTCACCCCTCCACTTT.

By sample share, this clone is medium-sized (0.01 to 0.1%). This chain uses TRBV4-3 with TRBJ2-7; D remains unclear. The CDR3 is made up of 13 amino acids. V lost 0 bases and J 7 bases, leaving 10 bases between the germline ends. CDR1 is LGHNA and CDR2 is YSLEER in the germline V gene. CDR3 in DNA: TGCGCCAGCAGCCAAGAAGCCGAAAGGGAGCAGTACTTC. Amino acids: CASSQEAEREQYF.

V is TRBV15 and J is TRBJ1-2, with 10 positions matching TRBD1. V shed 2 bases and J 4 bases; nucleotides not matched to a gene: 10. The CDR3 contains 17 residues. Germline-derived CDR1 and CDR2 are LNHNV and YYDKDF (reference sequence). As DNA, the CDR3 is TGTGCCACCAGCAGACTCGAGGGACAGGGGCCCTCCTATGGCTACACCTTC. Protein product: CATSRLEGQGPSYGYTF.